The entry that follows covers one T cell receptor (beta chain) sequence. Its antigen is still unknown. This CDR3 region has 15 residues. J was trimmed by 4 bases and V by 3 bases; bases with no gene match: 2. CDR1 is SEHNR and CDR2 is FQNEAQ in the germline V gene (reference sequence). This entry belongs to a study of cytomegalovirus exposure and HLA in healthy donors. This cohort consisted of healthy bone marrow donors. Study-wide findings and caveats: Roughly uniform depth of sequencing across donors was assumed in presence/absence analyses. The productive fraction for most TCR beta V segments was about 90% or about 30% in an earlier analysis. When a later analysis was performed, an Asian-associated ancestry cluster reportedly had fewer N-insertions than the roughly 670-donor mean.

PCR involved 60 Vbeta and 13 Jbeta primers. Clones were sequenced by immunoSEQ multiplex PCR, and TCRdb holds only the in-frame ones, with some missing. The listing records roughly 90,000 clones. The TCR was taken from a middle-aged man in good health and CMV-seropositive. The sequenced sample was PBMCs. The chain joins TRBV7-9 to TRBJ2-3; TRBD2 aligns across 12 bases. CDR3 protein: CASSLTSGSADTQYF. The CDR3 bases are TGTGCCAGCAGCTTGACTAGCGGGAGTGCAGATACGCAGTATTTT.